What follows are 24 T cell receptor beta chains derived from one specimen sequenced in a study of OX40 agonist ivuxolimab in advanced cancers. TCRdb's table, derived via immunoSEQ multiplex PCR, lists solely in-frame clones and lacks some. Of fewer than 100,000 clones listed, about 83% are singletons. The sequenced sample was CD4+ or CD8+ T cells sorted from blood, obtained in a trial of the OX40 agonist ivuxolimab. The origin of the receptors is an adult with an advanced solid tumor such as melanoma, head and neck, liver or kidney cancer.

This chain joins TRBV28 and TRBJ1-5; D gene ambiguous. V shed 5 bases and J shed 1 base, with 3 bases lying between them. Germline CDR1 and CDR2: MDHEN and SYDVKM. The CDR3 covers 12 residues. This chain's CDR3 is CASSRSNQPQHF. In DNA, the CDR3 is TGTGCCAGCAGTCGCAGCAATCAGCCCCAGCATTTT.

The V and J genes are TRBV5-8 and TRBJ1-2; D uncertain. The V gene lost 2 bases and the J gene lost 5 bases, with 10 bases spanning the gap. CDR1 and CDR2 (germline): SGHTS, YDEGEE. CDR3 size: 13 residues. CDR3 amino acids: CASSFDPIYGYTF. The CDR3 bases are TGTGCCAGCAGCTTCGACCCTATTTATGGCTACACCTTC. The full variable domain, in which reference TRBV5-8 and TRBJ1-2 provide the parts outside the CDR3, is EAGVTQSPTHLIKTRGQQATLRCSPISGHTSVYWYQQALGLGLQFLLWYDEGEERNRGNFPPRFSGRQFPNYSSELNVNALELEDSALYLCASSFDPIYGYTFGSGTRLTVV.

The chain couples TRBV19 to TRBJ1-5; 7 positions match TRBD1. V was pared by 3 bases and J by 0 bases, with 5 bases of the junction left unmatched. Germline V CDR1 and CDR2: LNHDA, SQIVND (reference sequence). The CDR3 contains 16 residues. CDR3 loop: CASSIAQGVSNQPQHF. The CDR3 DNA reads as TGTGCCAGTAGTATCGCCCAGGGGGTTAGCAATCAGCCCCAGCATTTT. The full variable domain, in which reference TRBV19 and TRBJ1-5 provide the parts outside the CDR3, is DGGITQSPKYLFRKEGQNVTLSCEQNLNHDAMYWYRQDPGQGLRLIYYSQIVNDFQKGDIAEGYSVSREKKESFPLTVTSAQKNPTAFYLCASSIAQGVSNQPQHFGDGTRLSIL.

This clone was picked up one time. The rearrangement joins TRBV29-1 to TRBJ1-2; D is undetermined. Trimming took off 2 bases at V and 1 base at J, with 2 bases between the two ends. The CDR3 has 11 amino acids. Germline-derived CDR1 and CDR2 are SQVTM and ANQGSEA. The CDR3 coding sequence is TGCAGCGTTGAACTTAACTATGGCTACACCTTC. Protein sequence: CSVELNYGYTF. Full variable domain (remainder filled in from reference TRBV29-1 and TRBJ1-2): SAVISQKPSRDICQRGTSLTIQCQVDSQVTMMFWYRQQPGQSLTLIATANQGSEATYESGFVIDKFPISRPNLTFSTLTVSNMSPEDSSIYLCSVELNYGYTFGSGTRLTVV.

The V and J genes are TRBV27 and TRBJ1-2; maybe TRBD1 (5 bases). This CDR3 has 13 amino acids. V was trimmed by 4 bases and J by 1 base, leaving 7 bases between them. CDR1 is MNHEY and CDR2 is SMNVEV in the germline V gene (reference sequence). The CDR3 is CASSWDYNYGYTF. CDR3 nucleotides: TGTGCCAGCAGTTGGGACTATAACTATGGCTACACCTTC.

The chain is built from TRBV7-6 and TRBJ1-3; unclear D gene. Trimming removed 1 base at V and 0 bases at J, with 7 bases between. CDR1 is SGHVS, CDR2 FNYEAQ, per germline. The CDR3 totals 15 residues. The CDR3 bases are TGTGCCAGCAGCTTAGGCCCGAGCTCTGGAAACACCATATATTTT. It yields the protein CASSLGPSSGNTIYF. The variable domain in full, completed from reference TRBV7-6 and TRBJ1-3, reads GAGVSQSPRYKVTKRGQDVALRCDPISGHVSLYWYRQALGQGPEFLTYFNYEAQQDKSGLPNDRFSAERPEGSISTLTIQRTEQRDSAMYRCASSLGPSSGNTIYFGEGSWLTVV.

This clone is a singleton in its sample. The rearrangement links TRBV9 to TRBJ2-4; D remains ambiguous. This CDR3 is 13 amino acids long. Between the trimmed V and J ends, which lost 4 bases and 0 bases, there was a span of 5 bases. Germline V gives CDR1 SGDLS, CDR2 YYNGEE. CDR3 region: CASSSPAKNIQYF. Here the CDR3 DNA reads TGTGCCAGCAGCTCCCCAGCCAAAAACATTCAGTACTTC.

This clone was seen a single time. V is TRBV21-1 and J is TRBJ2-1; the table's D call, TRBD2, was not checked against the DNA. TRBV21-1 is a pseudogene. The CDR3 sequence is 17 residues long. DNA for the CDR3: TGTGCCAGCAGCAAAGGCCAACTAGCGGGAGTCTACAATGAGCAGTTCTTC. It encodes CASSKGQLAGVYNEQFF.

The V gene is TRBV6-5, the J gene TRBJ2-3; D is unclear. V was pared by 0 bases and J by 0 bases, with 10 bases between. The germline V gene has CDR1 MNHEY and CDR2 SVGAGI. CDR3 size: 16 residues. CDR3 nucleotide sequence: TGTGCCAGCAGTTACTCGTGGTCAATTAGCACAGATACGCAGTATTTT. Amino acid sequence: CASSYSWSISTDTQYF.

This clone has only one observation. The DNA of the CDR3 is TGTGCCAGCAGCCCACAGAGTGGCTACGAGCAGTACTTC. Its protein product is CASSPQSGYEQYF. The chain is built from TRBV6-5 and TRBJ2-7; D gene unclear. The germline gives CDR1 MNHEY, CDR2 SVGAGI. V lost 6 bases and J lost 3, with 12 bases in between. The length of the CDR3 is 13 residues.

The gene calls are TRBV4-1 and TRBJ2-3; perhaps D is TRBD1 or TRBD2 (5 bases each). The germline V gene has CDR1 MGHRA and CDR2 YSYEKL. This CDR3 is built from 14 residues. V lost 1 base to trimming and J lost 8 bases, with 13 bases between them. CDR3 nucleotide sequence: TGCGCCAGCAGCCAAGTTCCCTATGGGGGTACGCAGTATTTT. Translated, it gives CASSQVPYGGTQYF.

This clone has more than one count but fewer than ten. The DNA is left out, because the CDR3 cannot be placed on it with certainty; the CDR3 is given as TCRdb lists it. The V and J genes are TRBV21-1 and TRBJ2-1; the D segment call TRBD1 is taken from the table without a DNA check. TRBV21-1 is a listed pseudogene. The CDR3 length equals 17 residues, ends included. CDR3 in amino acids: CASSTPVGQGSYNEQFF.

This chain links TRBV7-3 with TRBJ2-3, with 10 bases lining up with TRBD2. The CDR3 has 13 residues. Losses at the gene ends were 6 bases for V and 12 bases for J; bases not matched to a gene: 9. Germline V CDR1 and CDR2: SGHTA, FQGTGA. The CDR3 region is CASRKSGRAPQYF. The CDR3, as DNA: TGTGCCAGCAGAAAGAGCGGGAGGGCTCCTCAGTATTTT.

This chain uses TRBV6-5 with TRBJ1-1; weak D call: TRBD1 (5 bases). CDR3 length: 14 amino acids. Trimming left V 0 bases short and J 6 bases short, with 11 bases between. The germline CDR1 and CDR2 sequences are MNHEY and SVGAGI. The CDR3 region is CASSYSTGTPEAFF. CDR3 DNA: TGTGCCAGCAGTTACTCGACCGGGACCCCTGAAGCTTTCTTT.

The rearrangement links TRBV6-1 to TRBJ2-2; D remains unclear. The length of the CDR3 is 13 residues. The V gene's germline CDR1 is MNHNS and CDR2 SASEGT. Trimming cost V 7 bases and J 2 bases, with 8 bases left between them. The CDR3 DNA sequence: TGTGCCAGCAAGTGGCCAAACACCGGGGAGCTGTTTTTT. It translates to CASKWPNTGELFF.

As DNA, the CDR3 is TGTGCCTGGAGTCCGCCGGGACGCAGTTTAGAAGCTTTCTTT. This sequence encodes CAWSPPGRSLEAFF. This rearrangement joins TRBV30 to TRBJ1-1, with a tentative D call TRBD1 (5 bases). Germline V lookup: CDR1 GTSNPN, CDR2 SVGIG (reference sequence). V lost 2 bases, J lost 8 bases, and 18 bases lay in between. CDR3 length: 14 residues.

Remarks on this clone: The sample contains more than one DNA sequence encoding this CDR3. V and J are TRBV10-3 and TRBJ2-7; TRBD1 aligns across 9 bases. Trimming at V came to 5 bases and at J to 2 bases, leaving 4 bases not matched to a gene. Per the germline V gene, CDR1 is ENHRY and CDR2 is SYGVKD. This CDR3 spans 14 amino acids. The CDR3 DNA reads TGTGCCATCAGTCCAGGGACAGGGACCTACGAGCAGTACTTC. This encodes CAISPGTGTYEQYF.

V usage is TRBV4-1 and J usage is TRBJ1-2, with D possibly being TRBD1 (5 bases). Deletions cut 3 bases from V and 7 bases from J, with 9 bases between. The CDR3 is 12 amino acids. CDR1 and CDR2 from the germline V gene are MGHRA and YSYEKL. CDR3 sequence reads: CASSHGGGGYTF. The CDR3 DNA is TGCGCCAGCAGCCATGGGGGGGGTGGCTACACCTTC.

This chain links TRBV19 with TRBJ2-3; 8 nucleotides line up with TRBD1. CDR1 is LNHDA, CDR2 SQIVND, per germline (reference sequence). With V trimmed by 5 bases and J by 6 bases, 7 bases remained unmatched. This CDR3 comprises 14 residues. The CDR3 reads CASSARQGWDTQYF. The CDR3 coding sequence is TGTGCCAGTAGTGCCAGACAGGGGTGGGATACGCAGTATTTT.

In its sample, this clone was seen once. This chain connects TRBV2 to TRBJ2-5; 9 nucleotides match TRBD1. Germline-derived CDR1 and CDR2 are SNHLY and FYNNEI. V lost 4 bases to trimming and J lost 1 base; unmatched junction nucleotides: 4. The CDR3 runs to 15 residues. As DNA, the CDR3 is TGTGCCAGCAGTGCTGACAGGGGGTCCCAAGAGACCCAGTACTTC. Translating gives CASSADRGSQETQYF.

The rearrangement uses TRBV4-1 and TRBJ1-4, with D hard to call. With 0 bases removed from V and 5 bases from J, the gap between germline ends came to 10 bases. Looked up from germline, CDR1 is MGHRA and CDR2 is YSYEKL. The CDR3 loop spans 15 amino acids. CDR3: CASSQDRAGNEKLFF. The CDR3 nucleotides are TGCGCCAGCAGCCAAGATAGGGCCGGGAATGAAAAACTGTTTTTT.

This chain joins TRBV4-2 and TRBJ1-4; no firm D call. In germline, CDR1 is LGHNA, CDR2 YNFKEQ. Trimming pared 0 bases from V and 8 bases from J, leaving 16 bases between. The CDR3 has 16 residues. In DNA form, the CDR3 reads TGTGCCAGCAGCCAAGATCCGCGGGGAGCGGGCGAAAAACTGTTTTTT. Translation gives CASSQDPRGAGEKLFF.

The rearrangement links TRBV5-1 to TRBJ1-3; no firm D call. Trimming cost V 1 base and J 2 bases, with 7 bases left between them. Germline CDR1 reads SGHRS; CDR2 reads YFSETQ. This CDR3 comprises 14 residues. For the CDR3, the DNA is TGCGCCAGCAGCTTGCTAGGGCCTGGAAACACCATATATTTT. Its translation is CASSLLGPGNTIYF. The complete variable domain, with remaining parts taken from reference TRBV5-1 and TRBJ1-3, reads KAGVTQTPRYLIKTRGQQVTLSCSPISGHRSVSWYQQTPGQGLQFLFEYFSETQRNKGNFPGRFSGRQFSNSRSEMNVSTLELGDSALYLCASSLLGPGNTIYFGEGSWLTVV.

The V and J genes are TRBV4-3 and TRBJ1-5; no firm D call. There are 15 residues in the CDR3. In germline, CDR1 is LGHNA, CDR2 YSLEER. Trimming left V 0 bases short and J 6 bases short, with 12 bases between. CDR3 in DNA: TGCGCCAGCAGCCAAGATCTCGGGGTGCTTCAGCCCCAGCATTTT. Protein sequence: CASSQDLGVLQPQHF.